This T cell receptor beta chain was captured in a study of T cell responses to AZD1222 COVID-19 vaccine. Notes on the study in general: Among AZD1222 vaccinees, only 5 to 7 were seropositive at baseline.

This clone was observed once. The antigen is not known. This CDR3 has 11 residues. Between the trimmed V and J ends, which lost 2 bases and 7 bases, there was a span of 6 bases. The germline CDR1 and CDR2 sequences are SEHNR and FQNEAQ (reference sequence). Here immunoSEQ multiplex PCR was the method, and the copy in TCRdb shows in-frame clones only, minus some. The data contain more than 60,000 clones, roughly 87% of them seen just once; the ten biggest clones take up about a quarter. This chain connects TRBV7-9 to TRBJ2-7; D is uncertain. The sequencing here drew on peripheral blood, taken on day 0 of AZD1222 vaccination. This TCR was sampled from an adult in good health. The CDR3 DNA sequence: TGTGCCAGCAGCTTAATCAGGGAGCAGTACTTC. Translating gives CASSLIREQYF.